This TCR beta chain was recovered during a study of cytomegalovirus exposure and HLA in healthy donors. Whole-study findings and limits: Three chains linked to CMV were shown in vitro to be specific for CMV antigens.

This CDR3 has 15 amino acids. From germline, CDR1 is SNHLY and CDR2 FYNNEI. Trimming cost V 3 bases and J 3 bases, with 14 bases left between them. Regarding this clone: Its antigen remains unidentified.

Amplification used 60 Vbeta primers and 13 Jbeta primers. Clones were sequenced by immunoSEQ multiplex PCR, and TCRdb holds only the in-frame ones, with some missing. The sample yields 150,000 to 200,000 clones, more than 75% seen once. The chain carries TRBV2 and TRBJ1-2, with D perhaps matching TRBD1 (6 bases). The receptor comes from a woman under 40 in good health and CMV-seropositive. The sequencing sample was made of PBMCs. The CDR3 protein is CASSEKRGRDYGYTF. CDR3 DNA sequence: TGTGCCAGCAGTGAGAAGCGGGGGCGCGACTATGGCTACACCTTC.